The 14 T cell receptor beta chains below were found in one sample sequenced in a study of blood T cells in healthy people across ages. The use of a sample-barcoded 5' primer and a J-beta primer mix characterized a second PCR of about 7 to 12 cycles. Each CDR3 protein gets one entry after TCRdb re-called the 5' RACE reads with MiXCR. The sample records about 650,000 distinct CDR3 sequences, 52% being singletons. Specimen: blood. The receptors come from an elderly woman in good health.

A few counts support this clonotype. This chain uses TRBV7-3 with TRBJ2-3, with TRBD1 identical over 8 bases. V dropped 5 bases and J dropped 1; count of bases not matched to a gene: 2. Germline lookup yields CDR1 SGHTA and CDR2 FQGTGA. The CDR3 has 14 residues. CDR3 sequence (DNA): TGTGCCAGCAGCCCGACAGGGGGCACAGATACGCAGTATTTT. Translating it yields CASSPTGGTDTQYF.

In its sample, this clonotype was seen many times. The gene calls are TRBV21-1 and TRBJ2-1; the table's D call, TRBD2, has no DNA check behind it. TRBV21-1 is designated a pseudogene. The CDR3 length is 17 residues. CDR3 amino acids: CASSKSGILAGVDEQFF. For the CDR3, the DNA is TGTGCCAGCAGCAAGTCCGGTATACTAGCGGGAGTAGATGAGCAGTTCTTC.

The rearrangement links TRBV27 to TRBJ2-7; TRBD1 might be the D (6 bases). CDR1 is MNHEY and CDR2 is SMNVEV in the germline V gene (reference sequence). CDR3 length: 13 amino acids. The V end lost 8 bases, the J end lost 4 bases, and 15 bases lay between the germline ends. CDR3 residues: CASGAGALYEQYF. Here the CDR3 DNA reads TGTGCCAGCGGGGCAGGGGCCTTGTACGAGCAGTACTTC.

The chain is built from TRBV7-3 and TRBJ2-3; D is ambiguous. This CDR3 has 14 amino acids. V was trimmed by 1 base and J by 2 bases, leaving 7 bases between them. From germline, CDR1 is SGHTA and CDR2 FQGTGA. Here the CDR3 DNA reads TGTGCCAGCAGCTTAATACCTAACACAGATACGCAGTATTTT. Translated: CASSLIPNTDTQYF.

In its sample, this clonotype was seen a few times. The rearrangement joins TRBV19 to TRBJ2-1; D uncertain. The V end was cut by 8 bases, the J end by 10 bases, with 15 bases between. Germline values: CDR1 LNHDA, CDR2 SQIVND (reference sequence). The CDR3 extends over 12 amino acids. CDR3 nucleotides: TGTGCCAGTCATAATAGACCCAGCGAGCAGTTCTTC. This gives the protein CASHNRPSEQFF.

The V and J genes are TRBV7-9 and TRBJ2-4; TRBD1 agrees at 7 bases. CDR1 and CDR2 (germline): SEHNR, FQNEAQ (reference sequence). The CDR3 is 14 residues long. After removal of 5 bases from V and 4 bases from J, the junction contained 5 bases not matched to a gene. The CDR3 bases are TGTGCCAGCAGCGCCGGGACAGAAAAAAACATTCAGTACTTC. As protein: CASSAGTEKNIQYF.

This rearrangement joins TRBV6-5 to TRBJ2-1; unclear D gene. V was pared by 8 bases and J by 6 bases, with 17 bases between. Germline V CDR1 and CDR2: MNHEY, SVGAGI. The CDR3 sequence is 14 residues long. CDR3 DNA: TGTGCCAGCTCACGCTACGAGACGCGCAATGAGCAGTTCTTC. This translates into CASSRYETRNEQFF.

About this clonotype itself: With a much larger clone just one base away, this may be a read error. This chain links TRBV28 with TRBJ1-2; D might be TRBD1 (5 bases). Germline CDR1 is MDHEN and CDR2 is SYDVKM. The CDR3 loop spans 13 amino acids. Here the CDR3 reads CVTLSQGRRGYTF. The CDR3 DNA reads TGTGTCACCCTATCGCAGGGACGGAGGGGCTACACCTTC.

The chain links TRBV4-2 to TRBJ2-3, with TRBD2 matching over 7 bases. The CDR3 has 15 amino acids. Germline trimming cut 1 base from V and 2 bases from J; bases unmatched to any gene: 3. The germline CDR1 and CDR2 sequences are LGHNA and YNFKEQ. In nucleotides, the CDR3 is TGTGCCAGCAGCCAAGTGGCGGGGGTCACAGATACGCAGTATTTT. Its translation: CASSQVAGVTDTQYF.

This clonotype has a handful of counts. V is TRBV6-5 and J is TRBJ1-6; a weak D match, TRBD1 (6 bases). The length of the CDR3 is 14 residues. CDR1 and CDR2 from the germline V gene are MNHEY and SVGAGI. The germline V and J ends were trimmed by 2 bases and 9 bases, with 11 bases remaining between them. CDR3 bases: TGTGCCAGCAGTTACAGGGGGGCGGGTTCACCCCTCCACTTT. This encodes CASSYRGAGSPLHF.

This chain links TRBV5-1 with TRBJ2-2; D is ambiguous. From germline, CDR1 is SGHRS and CDR2 YFSETQ. Trimming pared 4 bases from V and 7 bases from J, leaving 17 bases between. The CDR3 has 15 residues. The CDR3 reads CASSLGRYWIGELFF. The DNA for the CDR3 is TGCGCCAGCAGCCTCGGACGGTACTGGATCGGGGAGCTGTTTTTT. Looking up the rest from reference TRBV5-1 and TRBJ2-2 gives the full variable domain: KAGVTQTPRYLIKTRGQQVTLSCSPISGHRSVSWYQQTPGQGLQFLFEYFSETQRNKGNFPGRFSGRQFSNSRSEMNVSTLELGDSALYLCASSLGRYWIGELFFGEGSRLTVL.

The table lists this clonotype with a few counts. The rearrangement joins TRBV5-1 to TRBJ1-5, with 7 nucleotides matching TRBD1. The germline gives CDR1 SGHRS, CDR2 YFSETQ. V lost 5 bases to trimming and J lost 3 bases; unmatched junction nucleotides: 5. CDR3 length: 14 residues. CDR3 in DNA: TGCGCCAGCAGTCCAGGGGGTCCCAATCAGCCCCAGCATTTT. Translated: CASSPGGPNQPQHF.

This clonotype was counted a single time. The chain couples TRBV11-2 to TRBJ2-7, with 11 positions matching TRBD2. The J call is uncertain, as TRBJ2-4 better fits the DNA end. The CDR3 sequence is 19 residues long. Germline V gene lookup returns CDR1 SGHAT and CDR2 FQNNGV. CDR3 in DNA: TGTGCCAGCAGCTTAAAGACTAGCGGGGCAATGGGCAAAAGCAACATTCAGTACTTC. Encoded protein: CASSLKTSGAMGKSNIQYF.

About this clonotype itself: A much larger clone differs from this one at a single base, so this may be a read error. The chain links TRBV30 to TRBJ2-7; D is perhaps TRBD1 or TRBD2 (5 bases each). From germline, CDR1 is GTSNPN and CDR2 SVGIG (reference sequence). Trimming took 0 bases from V and 6 from J, leaving 12 bases between them. The CDR3 length is 13 residues. CDR3 in amino acids: CAWSVGLAGEQYF. The DNA of the CDR3 is TGTGCCTGGAGTGTGGGGCTAGCTGGCGAGCAGTACTTC. Full variable domain (missing parts from reference TRBV30 and TRBJ2-7): SQTIHQWPATLVQPVGSPLSLECTVEGTSNPNLYWYRQAAGRGLQLLFYSVGIGQISSEVPQNLSASRPQDRQFILSSKKLLLSDSGFYLCAWSVGLAGEQYFGPGTRLTVT.